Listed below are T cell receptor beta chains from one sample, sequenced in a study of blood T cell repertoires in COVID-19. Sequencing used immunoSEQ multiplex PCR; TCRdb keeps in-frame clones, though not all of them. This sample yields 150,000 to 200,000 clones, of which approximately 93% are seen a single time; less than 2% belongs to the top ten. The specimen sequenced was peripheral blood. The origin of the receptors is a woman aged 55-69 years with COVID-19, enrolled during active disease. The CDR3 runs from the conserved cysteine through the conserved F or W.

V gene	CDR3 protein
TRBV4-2	CASSQDRRGLATSTDTQYF
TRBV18	CASSPIRQGPSSGNTIYF
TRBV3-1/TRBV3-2	CASSLRKQGYPPLHF
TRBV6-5	CASSLAESTDTQYF
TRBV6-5	CASSRTGDQPQHF
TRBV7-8	CASSRGGGNQPQHF
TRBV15	CATSRDRSGAGSFTDTQYF
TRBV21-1	CASSPSGGQPQHF
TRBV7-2	CASSRGRGLHTEAFF
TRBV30	CAWSVGQGASGEQYF
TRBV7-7	CASSLDRQDYNEQFF
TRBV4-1	CASSQAGGYDSTGNTIYF
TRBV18	CASSPEGQPQHF
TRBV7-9	CASSPTGKNIQYF
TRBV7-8	CASSFDRVGQPQHF
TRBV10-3	CAISETSGDSLSSTDTQYF
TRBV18	CASSLGGRNTIYF
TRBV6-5	CASIAGDRSYEQYF
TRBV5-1	CASSLGTGRRANYGYTF
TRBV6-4	CASSEQGAQSSYNEQFF
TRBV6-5	CASSYGQGAYNEQFF
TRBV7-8	CASSLGSTGKSNQPQHF
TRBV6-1	CASSEIVGRKTQYF